This T cell receptor (beta chain) was recorded in a study of blood T cell repertoires in COVID-19. The repertoire was sequenced with immunoSEQ multiplex PCR; TCRdb's copy has only in-frame clones and lacks some. The data contain 130,000 to 150,000 clones, over 85% of them singletons. The CDR3 covers 15 residues. The trim removed 5 bases at V and 5 bases at J, leaving 8 bases unmatched. Germline CDR1 reads LNHDA; CDR2 reads SQIVND (reference sequence). The chain carries TRBV19 and TRBJ1-1; 10 bases match TRBD1. Sequenced material: peripheral blood. This receptor was obtained from a human donor in a cohort sampled during active COVID-19. CDR3 loop: CASSVIRDRGTEAFF. In DNA form, the CDR3 reads TGTGCCAGTAGTGTAATCCGGGACAGGGGAACTGAAGCTTTCTTT.